The clone carrying this T cell receptor (beta chain) has just one count. Its antigen remains unknown. The sample is drawn from a study of tumor-infiltrating lymphocytes in localized non-small cell lung cancer. Generated by immunoSEQ multiplex PCR, the TCRdb table keeps only in-frame clones and is missing some. Here the sample spans 21,000 or so clones, around 73% being singletons. General study results and limits: Not all patients were TCR sequenced, owing to tissue quantity.

Sequencing was performed on lung tumor tissue. The sequence derives from a human donor with non-small cell lung cancer.

Here the CDR3 DNA reads TGTGCCAGCAGCATCCAAGAGACCCAGTACTTC. Amino acids: CASSIQETQYF. This chain connects TRBV5-4 to TRBJ2-5; no reliable D call. The length of the CDR3 is 11 residues. The germline gives CDR1 SGHNT, CDR2 YYREEE (reference sequence). V was pared by 4 bases and J by 1 base, with 2 bases between.